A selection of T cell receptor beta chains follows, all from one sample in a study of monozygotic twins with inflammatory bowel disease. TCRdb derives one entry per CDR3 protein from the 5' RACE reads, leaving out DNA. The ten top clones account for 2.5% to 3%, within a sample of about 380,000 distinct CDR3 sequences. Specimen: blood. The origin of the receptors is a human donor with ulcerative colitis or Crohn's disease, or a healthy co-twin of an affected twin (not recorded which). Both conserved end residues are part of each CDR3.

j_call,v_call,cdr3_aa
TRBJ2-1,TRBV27,CASSLSGGGAYNEQFF
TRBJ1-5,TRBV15,CATSGAGNQPQHF
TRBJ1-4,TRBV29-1,CSGTGTEDEKLFF
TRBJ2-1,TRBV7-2,CASSLRPRNNEQFF
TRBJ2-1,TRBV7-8,CASGGGLAGVNEQFF
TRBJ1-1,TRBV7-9,CASSLDLSRGDTEAFF
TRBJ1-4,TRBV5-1,CASSSTGGNEKLFF
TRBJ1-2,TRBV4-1,CASSQPTDSPRGYTF
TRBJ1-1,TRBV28,CASSSPPARGFF
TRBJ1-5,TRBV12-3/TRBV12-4,CASSTQGRNQPQHF
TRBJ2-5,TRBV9,CASSVAKGRETQYF
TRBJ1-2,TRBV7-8,CASSLMTGSYGYTF
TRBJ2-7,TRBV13,CASSLLMHEQYF
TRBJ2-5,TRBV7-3,CASSSWGTREETQYF
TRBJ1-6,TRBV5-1,CASSFSQGTNSPLHF
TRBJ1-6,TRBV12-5,CASGLEDNSPLHF
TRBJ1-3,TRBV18,CASSPLSSTGPGSGNTIYF
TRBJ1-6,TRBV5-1,CASSGDDRGAFRPLHF
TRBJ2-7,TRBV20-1,CSARAPQGTSYEQYF
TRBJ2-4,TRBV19,CASSIPGTSMEDIQYF